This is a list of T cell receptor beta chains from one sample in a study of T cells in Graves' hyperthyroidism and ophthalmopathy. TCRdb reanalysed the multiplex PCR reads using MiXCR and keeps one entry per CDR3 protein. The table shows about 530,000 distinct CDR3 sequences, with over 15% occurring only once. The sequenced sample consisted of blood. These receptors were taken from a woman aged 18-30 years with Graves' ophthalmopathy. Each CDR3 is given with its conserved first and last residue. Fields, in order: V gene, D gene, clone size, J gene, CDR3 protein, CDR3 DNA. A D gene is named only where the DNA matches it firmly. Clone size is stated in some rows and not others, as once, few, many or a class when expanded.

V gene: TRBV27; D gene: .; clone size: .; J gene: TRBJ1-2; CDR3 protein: CASSLQGSRGYTF; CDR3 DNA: TGTGCCAGCAGTTTGCAGGGGAGTAGGGGCTACACCTTC
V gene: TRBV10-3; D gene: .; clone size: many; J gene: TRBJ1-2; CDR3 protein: CAISGDYGYTF; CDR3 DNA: TGTGCCATCAGTGGGGACTATGGCTACACCTTC
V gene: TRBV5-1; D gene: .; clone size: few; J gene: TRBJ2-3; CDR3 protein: CASSFAGPTTDTQYF; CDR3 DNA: TGCGCCAGCAGCTTCGCGGGACCCACCACAGATACGCAGTATTTT
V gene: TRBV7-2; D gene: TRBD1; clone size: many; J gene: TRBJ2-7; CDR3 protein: CASSLALGDRGLYEQYF; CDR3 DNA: TGTGCCAGCAGCTTAGCCTTAGGGGACAGGGGGCTTTACGAGCAGTACTTC
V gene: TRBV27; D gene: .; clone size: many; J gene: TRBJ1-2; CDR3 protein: CASSLNVLSPRGYTF; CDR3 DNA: TGTGCCAGCAGTTTAAATGTTCTTTCCCCACGGGGCTACACCTTC
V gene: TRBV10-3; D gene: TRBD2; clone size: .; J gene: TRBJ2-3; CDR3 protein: CATQKLTSGPTDTQYF; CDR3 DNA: TGTGCCACCCAAAAGTTGACTAGCGGACCCACAGATACGCAGTATTTT
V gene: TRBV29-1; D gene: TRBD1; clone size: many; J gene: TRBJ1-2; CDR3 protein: CSVAGGEDYGYTF; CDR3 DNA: TGCAGCGTTGCAGGGGGAGAAGACTATGGCTACACCTTC
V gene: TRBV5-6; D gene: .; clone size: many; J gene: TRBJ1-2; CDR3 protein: CASYFRARHRSANYGYTF; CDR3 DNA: TGTGCCAGCTACTTCCGTGCGAGGCACCGCTCAGCTAACTATGGCTACACCTTC
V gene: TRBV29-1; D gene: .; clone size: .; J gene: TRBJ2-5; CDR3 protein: CSVEDPGETQYF; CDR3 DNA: TGCAGCGTTGAAGATCCGGGAGAGACCCAGTACTTC
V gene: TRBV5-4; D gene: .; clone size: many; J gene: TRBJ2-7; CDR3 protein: CASSRTFSYEQYF; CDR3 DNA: TGTGCCAGCAGTCGGACCTTTTCCTACGAGCAGTACTTC
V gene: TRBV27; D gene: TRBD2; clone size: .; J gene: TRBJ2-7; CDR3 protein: CASSSTSGRQQYF; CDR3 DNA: TGTGCCAGCAGTTCCACTAGCGGGAGACAGCAGTACTTC
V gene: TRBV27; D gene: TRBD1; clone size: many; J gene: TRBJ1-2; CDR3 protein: CASSSNRGYYGYTF; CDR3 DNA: TGTGCCAGCAGTTCGAACAGGGGTTACTATGGCTACACCTTC
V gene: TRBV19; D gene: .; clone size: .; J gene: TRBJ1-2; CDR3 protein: CASSIPGEDYGYTF; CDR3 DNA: TGTGCCAGTAGTATCCCAGGGGAGGACTATGGCTACACCTTC
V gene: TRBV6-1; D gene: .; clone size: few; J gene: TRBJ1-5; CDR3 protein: CASSYRVIERNQPQHF; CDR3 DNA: TGTGCCAGCAGTTACAGGGTGATTGAGAGGAATCAGCCCCAGCATTTT
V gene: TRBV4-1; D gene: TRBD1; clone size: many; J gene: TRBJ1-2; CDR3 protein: CASSLSSRGQGGYGYTF; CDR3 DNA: TGCGCCAGCAGCCTTAGCTCCCGAGGACAGGGCGGCTATGGCTACACCTTC
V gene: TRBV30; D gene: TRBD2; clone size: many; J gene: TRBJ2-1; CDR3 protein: CAWGRYSGGANNEQFF; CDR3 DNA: TGTGCCTGGGGACGGTATAGCGGGGGGGCCAACAATGAGCAGTTCTTC
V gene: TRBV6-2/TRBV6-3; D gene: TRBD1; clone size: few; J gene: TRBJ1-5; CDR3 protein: CASSELEADRGLWQPQHF; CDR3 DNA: TGTGCCAGCAGTGAGCTCGAAGCCGACAGGGGACTATGGCAGCCCCAGCATTTT
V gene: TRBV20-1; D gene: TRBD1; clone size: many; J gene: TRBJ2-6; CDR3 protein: CSARADRRTSGANVLTF; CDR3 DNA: TGCAGTGCTAGGGCGGACAGGCGGACATCTGGGGCCAACGTCCTGACTTTC
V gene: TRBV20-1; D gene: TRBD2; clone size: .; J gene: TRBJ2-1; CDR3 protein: CSGTSGFYNEQFF; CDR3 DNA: TGCAGTGGGACTAGCGGGTTTTACAATGAGCAGTTCTTC
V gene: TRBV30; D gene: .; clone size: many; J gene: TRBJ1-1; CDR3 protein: CAWRGARNEAFF; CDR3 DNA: TGTGCCTGGAGGGGGGCAAGGAATGAAGCTTTCTTT
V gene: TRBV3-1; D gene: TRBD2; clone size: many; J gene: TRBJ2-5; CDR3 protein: CASSQLTSGGQETQYF; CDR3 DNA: TGTGCCAGCAGCCAACTGACTAGCGGGGGTCAAGAGACCCAGTACTTC
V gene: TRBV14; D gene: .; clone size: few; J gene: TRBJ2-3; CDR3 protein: CASSPQGTDTQYF; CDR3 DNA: TGTGCCAGCAGCCCGCAGGGTACAGATACGCAGTATTTT
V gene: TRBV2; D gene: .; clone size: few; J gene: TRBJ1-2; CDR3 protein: CASSGLSRDFYGHTF; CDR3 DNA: TGTGCCAGCAGTGGTCTATCCCGGGATTTCTATGGCCACACCTTC
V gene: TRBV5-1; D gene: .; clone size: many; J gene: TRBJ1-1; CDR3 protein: CASSYLRQNTEAFF; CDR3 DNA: TGCGCCAGCAGCTATCTCCGCCAGAACACTGAAGCTTTCTTT
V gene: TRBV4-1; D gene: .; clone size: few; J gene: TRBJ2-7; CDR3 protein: CASSQLDMGFAFREQYF; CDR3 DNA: TGCGCCAGCAGCCAATTGGACATGGGATTTGCTTTTCGGGAGCAGTACTTC
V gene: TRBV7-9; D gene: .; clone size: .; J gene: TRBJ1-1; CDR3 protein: CASSLREAEAFF; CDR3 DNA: TGTGCCAGCAGCTTACGGGAGGCTGAAGCTTTCTTT
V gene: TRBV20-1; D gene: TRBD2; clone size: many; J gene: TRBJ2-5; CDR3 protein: CSARGTSGQETQYF; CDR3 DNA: TGCAGTGCTAGAGGGACTAGCGGACAAGAGACCCAGTACTTC
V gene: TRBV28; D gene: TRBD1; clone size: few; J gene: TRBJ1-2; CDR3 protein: CASSNTGGANYGYTF; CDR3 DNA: TGTGCCAGCAGTAACACAGGGGGCGCCAACTATGGCTACACCTTC
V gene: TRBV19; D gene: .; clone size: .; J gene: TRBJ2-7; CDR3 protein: CASTPGAAEQYF; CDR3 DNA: TGTGCCAGTACCCCCGGGGCGGCGGAACAGTACTTC
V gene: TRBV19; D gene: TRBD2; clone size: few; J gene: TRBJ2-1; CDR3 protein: CASSIKSTSWSDEQFF; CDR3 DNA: TGTGCCAGTAGTATTAAGTCGACTAGCTGGAGCGATGAGCAGTTCTTC
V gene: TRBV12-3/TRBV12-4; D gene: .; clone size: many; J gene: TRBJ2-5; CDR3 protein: CASRASEAEAIKQETQYF; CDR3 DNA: TGTGCCAGCAGAGCAAGCGAAGCGGAAGCGATAAAACAAGAGACCCAGTACTTC
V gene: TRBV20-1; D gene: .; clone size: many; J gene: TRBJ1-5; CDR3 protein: CSARRQDNQPQHF; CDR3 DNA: TGCAGTGCTAGGCGGCAGGACAATCAGCCCCAGCATTTT
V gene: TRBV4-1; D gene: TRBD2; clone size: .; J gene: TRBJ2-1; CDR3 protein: CASSPRVTSGYNEQFF; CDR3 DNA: TGCGCCAGCAGCCCACGGGTGACTAGCGGTTACAATGAGCAGTTCTTC
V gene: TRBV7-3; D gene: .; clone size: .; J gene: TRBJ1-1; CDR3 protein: CASSLSPGGDGTEAFF; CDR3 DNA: TGTGCCAGCAGCCTCTCGCCTGGAGGTGATGGCACTGAAGCTTTCTTT
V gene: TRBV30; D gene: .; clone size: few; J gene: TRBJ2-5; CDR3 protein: CAWSDGETQYF; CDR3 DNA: TGTGCCTGGAGTGACGGAGAGACCCAGTACTTC
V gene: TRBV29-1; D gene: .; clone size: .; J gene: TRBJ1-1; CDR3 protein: CSAGRMNTEAFF; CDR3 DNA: TGCAGCGCGGGACGGATGAACACTGAAGCTTTCTTT
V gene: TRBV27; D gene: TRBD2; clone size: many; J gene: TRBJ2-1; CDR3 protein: CASSSNVRSGGANEQFF; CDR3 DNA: TGTGCCAGCAGTTCAAACGTTAGAAGCGGGGGGGCAAATGAGCAGTTCTTC
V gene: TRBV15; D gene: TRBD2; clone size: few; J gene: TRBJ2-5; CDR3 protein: CATSAGGMSGGSGETQYF; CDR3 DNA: TGTGCCACCAGCGCGGGGGGTATGAGCGGGGGAAGTGGAGAGACCCAGTACTTC
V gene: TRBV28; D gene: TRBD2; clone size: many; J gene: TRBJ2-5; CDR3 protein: CASTRGVQETQYF; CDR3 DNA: TGTGCCAGCACCCGGGGGGTACAAGAGACCCAGTACTTC
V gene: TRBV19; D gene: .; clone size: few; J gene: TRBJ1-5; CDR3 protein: CASSIDRQVAQPQHF; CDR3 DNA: TGTGCCAGTAGTATAGATCGACAGGTGGCGCAGCCCCAGCATTTT
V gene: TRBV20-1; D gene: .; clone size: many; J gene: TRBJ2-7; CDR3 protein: CSALKLRVSLYEQYF; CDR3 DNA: TGCAGTGCTCTGAAGCTCAGGGTATCGCTCTACGAGCAGTACTTC
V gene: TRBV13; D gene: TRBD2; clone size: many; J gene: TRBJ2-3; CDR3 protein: CASSSTGTTTDTQYF; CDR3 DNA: TGTGCCAGCAGCTCGACCGGGACTACCACAGATACGCAGTATTTT
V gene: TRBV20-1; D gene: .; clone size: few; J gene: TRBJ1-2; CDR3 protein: CSAFREQGTNYGYTF; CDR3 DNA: TGCAGTGCTTTCCGTGAACAGGGAACCAACTATGGCTACACCTTC
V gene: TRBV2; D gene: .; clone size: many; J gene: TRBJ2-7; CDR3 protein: CASKRGTDSYEQYF; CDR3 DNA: TGTGCCAGCAAACGGGGGACAGATTCCTACGAGCAGTACTTC
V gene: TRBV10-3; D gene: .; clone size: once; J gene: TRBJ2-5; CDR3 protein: CAISKRFQETQYF; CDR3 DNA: TGTGCCATCAGTAAGAGATTCCAAGAGACCCAGTACTTC
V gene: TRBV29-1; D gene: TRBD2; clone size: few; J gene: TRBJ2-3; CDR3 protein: CSVGGASGTGDTQYF; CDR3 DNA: TGCAGCGTCGGGGGTGCAAGCGGGACCGGAGATACGCAGTATTTT